These 26 T cell receptor beta chains were sequenced from one sample in a study of beta chain features in type 1 diabetes. Investigators reverse transcribed all isolated RNA, so they sequenced expressed TCRB transcripts. TCRdb's table, derived via immunoSEQ multiplex PCR, lists solely in-frame clones and lacks some. The sample has about 270,000 clones, roughly 15% seen once; the top ten hold about 0.03%. Material: naive CD4+ T cells from blood. These receptors were obtained from a woman aged 40 to 49 in good health.

This clone was found a few times. The chain recombines TRBV19 with TRBJ1-1, with a weak D call TRBD1 (6 bases). Germline CDR1 and CDR2: LNHDA and SQIVND (reference sequence). CDR3 size: 15 residues. V was pared by 5 bases and J by 5 bases, with 18 bases between. In DNA form, the CDR3 reads TGTGCCAGTAGTTTCACAGGGACAAGGGGGACTGAAGCTTTCTTT. The encoded protein is CASSFTGTRGTEAFF.

The chain is built from TRBV6-6 and TRBJ2-7; maybe TRBD2 (5 bases). The ends were cut back, 0 bases at V and 2 bases at J, with 8 bases in the middle. The CDR3 loop spans 14 amino acids. Per the germline V gene, CDR1 is MNHNY and CDR2 is SVGAGI (reference sequence). Written as DNA, the CDR3 is TGTGCCAGCAGTTACTCAAGCGGAACCTACGAGCAGTACTTC. It codes for CASSYSSGTYEQYF.

This clone was counted between two and nine times. The J gene is TRBJ2-3, the V gene TRBV7-2; 11 bases agree with TRBD2. The CDR3 consists of 18 residues. CDR1 SGHTA and CDR2 FQGNSA come from the germline V gene. Trimming took 2 bases from V and 2 from J; bases not matched to a gene: 9. CDR3 DNA sequence: TGTGCCAGCAGCTTACCAATAGCGGGGGGGCTGGTCACAGATACGCAGTATTTT. Protein sequence: CASSLPIAGGLVTDTQYF.

This sequence joins TRBV28 and TRBJ2-7; the D is unclear. The CDR3 is made up of 15 amino acids. Germline CDR1 and CDR2: MDHEN and SYDVKM. V was pared by 3 bases and J by 4 bases, with 16 bases between. The CDR3: CASSLRSPDRYEQYF. The CDR3 bases are TGTGCCAGCAGTTTGCGGTCGCCAGATAGATACGAGCAGTACTTC.

This clone appeared a few times. The chain joins TRBV7-6 to TRBJ2-7; D is possibly TRBD2 (7 bases). Per germline, CDR1 SGHVS and CDR2 FNYEAQ. There are 14 residues in the CDR3. V shed 1 base and J shed 7 bases, with 14 bases lying between them. The DNA for the CDR3 is TGTGCCAGCAGCTTAGGTGGGGGGGCAGGGGAGCAGTACTTC. It specifies CASSLGGGAGEQYF. Full variable domain (remainder filled in from reference TRBV7-6 and TRBJ2-7): GAGVSQSPRYKVTKRGQDVALRCDPISGHVSLYWYRQALGQGPEFLTYFNYEAQQDKSGLPNDRFSAERPEGSISTLTIQRTEQRDSAMYRCASSLGGGAGEQYFGPGTRLTVT.

This clone has a handful of counts. J is TRBJ2-7 and V is TRBV6-1; tentatively, D is TRBD2 (5 bases). Germline V gene lookup returns CDR1 MNHNS and CDR2 SASEGT. The CDR3 length is 13 residues. V lost 3 bases to trimming and J lost 2 bases, with 8 bases between them. The CDR3 loop reads CASSERVTYEQYF. CDR3 in DNA: TGTGCCAGCAGTGAGAGGGTTACCTACGAGCAGTACTTC.

The chain uses TRBV25-1 and TRBJ1-2; a weak D match, TRBD1 (6 bases). This CDR3 region has 16 residues. Germline CDR1 MGHDK, CDR2 SYGVNS. V was cut by 4 bases and J by 4 bases, with 19 bases left in between. This CDR3 is CASSARGRGTGYGYTF. The CDR3 DNA reads TGTGCCAGCAGTGCCCGGGGCAGGGGTACGGGCTATGGCTACACCTTC.

In this sample, this clone turned up a few times. The chain combines TRBV7-9 with TRBJ2-3; 9 nucleotides agree with TRBD1. Looked up from germline, CDR1 is SEHNR and CDR2 is FQNEAQ (reference sequence). The CDR3 is made up of 15 amino acids. Trimming cost V 1 base and J 3 bases; bases outside gene matches: 2. The DNA of the CDR3 is TGTGCCAGCAGCTTAGACAGGGGGCGAACAGATACGCAGTATTTT. Translated: CASSLDRGRTDTQYF.

The chain couples TRBV4-3 to TRBJ1-5; 7 nucleotides match TRBD1. Germline V gene data show CDR1 as LGHNA and CDR2 as YSLEER. This CDR3 is built from 15 residues. Trimming at V came to 0 bases and at J to 3 bases, leaving 2 bases not matched to a gene. The CDR3 reads CASSQEGQANQPQHF. The CDR3 DNA follows: TGCGCCAGCAGCCAAGAAGGACAGGCCAATCAGCCCCAGCATTTT.

In this sample, this clone turned up a few times. The chain has TRBV10-2 and TRBJ2-3; D gene unclear. The CDR3 loop spans 11 amino acids. Trimming left V 2 bases short and J 5 bases short, with 2 bases between. In germline, CDR1 is WSHSY, CDR2 SAAADI. The CDR3: CASSEQDTQYF. The CDR3 region has the DNA TGCGCCAGCAGTGAGCAAGATACGCAGTATTTT.

The chain links TRBV6-5 to TRBJ2-5, with 7 bases identical to TRBD1. Per germline, CDR1 MNHEY and CDR2 SVGAGI. The CDR3 is 16 amino acids. V lost 2 bases to trimming and J lost 1 base; unmatched junction nucleotides: 7. The CDR3 DNA reads as TGTGCCAGCAGTTACGGACTCCGGGACAGCCAAGAGACCCAGTACTTC. This sequence encodes CASSYGLRDSQETQYF.

CDR3 sequence: CASSYQPGAYEQYF. For the CDR3, the DNA is TGTGCCAGCAGTTACCAGCCGGGGGCCTACGAGCAGTACTTC. The V gene is TRBV6-5, the J gene TRBJ2-7, with D possibly TRBD2 on 6 matching bases. The CDR3 runs 14 residues. Trimming cost V 2 bases and J 2 bases, with 10 bases left between them. CDR1 is MNHEY and CDR2 is SVGAGI in the germline V gene.

The rearrangement joins TRBV18 to TRBJ2-1, with D hard to call. Trimming shortened V by 2 bases and J by 12 bases, and 11 bases separated the two germline ends. Germline CDR1 is KGHSH and CDR2 is LQKENI. The CDR3 is 12 residues long. The CDR3 is CASSPKTIVQFF. The CDR3 DNA follows: TGTGCCAGCTCACCAAAAACAATCGTGCAGTTCTTC. The variable domain in full, with the rest retrieved from reference TRBV18 and TRBJ2-1, is NAGVMQNPRHLVRRRGQEARLRCSPMKGHSHVYWYRQLPEEGLKFMVYLQKENIIDESGMPKERFSAEFPKEGPSILRIQQVVRGDSAAYFCASSPKTIVQFFGPGTRLTVL.

This clone was counted between two and nine times. The chain is built from TRBV19 and TRBJ1-5; perhaps TRBD1 as D (5 bases). Germline lookup yields CDR1 LNHDA and CDR2 SQIVND (reference sequence). The CDR3 extends over 14 amino acids. V lost 6 bases to trimming and J lost 8 bases, with 17 bases between them. CDR3 bases: TGTGCCAGTAGCCTATTTGGGCCGGGGGAGCCCCAGCATTTT. It specifies CASSLFGPGEPQHF. The variable domain in full, with the rest retrieved from reference TRBV19 and TRBJ1-5, is DGGITQSPKYLFRKEGQNVTLSCEQNLNHDAMYWYRQDPGQGLRLIYYSQIVNDFQKGDIAEGYSVSREKKESFPLTVTSAQKNPTAFYLCASSLFGPGEPQHFGDGTRLSIL.

This chain connects TRBV10-3 to TRBJ2-2, with TRBD1 identical over 10 bases. There are 14 residues in the CDR3. Germline V gene data show CDR1 as ENHRY and CDR2 as SYGVKD. Trimming cost V 6 bases and J 3 bases; bases outside gene matches: 1. CDR3 residues: CAISGQGDTGELFF. CDR3 bases: TGTGCCATCAGCGGACAGGGGGACACCGGGGAGCTGTTTTTT.

This clone has only a few counts. This chain uses TRBV5-1 with TRBJ1-2; 8 bases fit TRBD1. Germline V gene data show CDR1 as SGHRS and CDR2 as YFSETQ. J was trimmed by 4 bases and V by 4 bases; bases with no gene match: 21. This CDR3 is built from 19 residues. CDR3 protein: CASSVRGFNRGEGVYGYTF. In DNA form, the CDR3 reads TGCGCCAGCAGCGTCCGGGGTTTCAACAGGGGGGAAGGAGTCTATGGCTACACCTTC. Full variable domain (rest looked up from reference TRBV5-1 and TRBJ1-2): KAGVTQTPRYLIKTRGQQVTLSCSPISGHRSVSWYQQTPGQGLQFLFEYFSETQRNKGNFPGRFSGRQFSNSRSEMNVSTLELGDSALYLCASSVRGFNRGEGVYGYTFGSGTRLTVV.

This clone was seen a handful of times. This rearrangement joins TRBV2 to TRBJ2-6; unclear D gene. Trimming cost V 8 bases and J 0 bases, with 8 bases left between them. Germline CDR1 and CDR2: SNHLY and FYNNEI. The CDR3 totals 14 residues. This CDR3 reads CASRLFSGANVLTF. The CDR3 DNA reads TGTGCCAGCCGGTTGTTCTCTGGGGCCAACGTCCTGACTTTC. Supplemented by reference TRBV2 and TRBJ2-6, the full variable domain reads EPEVTQTPSHQVTQMGQEVILRCVPISNHLYFYWYRQILGQKVEFLVSFYNNEISEKSEIFDDQFSVERPDGSNFTLKIRSTKLEDSAMYFCASRLFSGANVLTFGAGSRLTVL.

This clone occurred a few times. This rearrangement joins TRBV19 to TRBJ1-5; tentatively, D is TRBD1 (5 bases). Per the germline V gene, CDR1 is LNHDA and CDR2 is SQIVND (reference sequence). The CDR3 is 17 amino acids. Trimming took 6 bases from V and 5 from J, leaving 23 bases between them. The CDR3: CASSTPAGRSGYQPQHF. DNA of the CDR3: TGTGCCAGTAGCACACCTGCGGGACGGAGCGGATATCAGCCCCAGCATTTT.

This clone was recorded a few times. This chain joins TRBV7-2 and TRBJ2-1, with TRBD2 matching over 7 bases. Germline CDR1 and CDR2: SGHTA and FQGNSA. V lost 4 bases to trimming and J lost 5 bases; unmatched junction nucleotides: 8. This CDR3 is built from 15 residues. CDR3 nucleotide sequence: TGTGCCAGCAGCTCCGGGACTACCCTACACAATGAGCAGTTCTTC. It encodes CASSSGTTLHNEQFF.

This clone was seen a few times. V usage is TRBV7-6 and J usage is TRBJ1-3; D not certain. V was cut by 1 base and J by 2 bases, with 6 bases left in between. The CDR3 loop spans 14 amino acids. CDR1 SGHVS and CDR2 FNYEAQ come from the germline V gene. The CDR3 reads CASSLGVAGNTIYF. Written as DNA, the CDR3 is TGTGCCAGCAGCTTAGGAGTAGCTGGAAACACCATATATTTT.

The genes are TRBV5-1 and TRBJ1-5; D unclear. Per the germline V gene, CDR1 is SGHRS and CDR2 is YFSETQ. Trimming removed 0 bases at V and 4 bases at J, with 5 bases between. The CDR3 covers 13 residues. This chain's CDR3 is CASSLDGNQPQHF. For the CDR3, the DNA is TGCGCCAGCAGCTTGGACGGGAATCAGCCCCAGCATTTT. The full variable domain, in which reference TRBV5-1 and TRBJ1-5 provide the parts outside the CDR3, is KAGVTQTPRYLIKTRGQQVTLSCSPISGHRSVSWYQQTPGQGLQFLFEYFSETQRNKGNFPGRFSGRQFSNSRSEMNVSTLELGDSALYLCASSLDGNQPQHFGDGTRLSIL.

This clone appeared a few times. V is TRBV11-2 and J is TRBJ1-1; TRBD1 agrees at 7 bases. Germline lookup yields CDR1 SGHAT and CDR2 FQNNGV. The V and J ends lost 2 bases and 8 bases, in that order; junction bases with no gene match: 8. The CDR3 is 14 residues long. CDR3 in amino acids: CASSLSARGREAFF. The DNA of the CDR3 is TGTGCCAGCAGCTTAAGTGCTAGGGGGCGAGAAGCTTTCTTT.

This clone was recorded a few times. The genes are TRBV5-6 and TRBJ1-1, with 7 bases identical to TRBD1. Germline-derived CDR1 and CDR2 are SGHDT and YYEEEE. CDR3 length equals 12 residues. V dropped 0 bases and J dropped 9; count of bases not matched to a gene: 2. Here the CDR3 reads CASSLVTGKAFF. In nucleotides, the CDR3 is TGTGCCAGCAGCTTGGTGACAGGGAAAGCTTTCTTT.

The chain employs TRBV6-1 and TRBJ1-2; 9 bases fit TRBD1. With V trimmed by 8 bases and J by 8 bases, 9 bases remained unmatched. The germline V gene encodes CDR1 MNHNS and CDR2 SASEGT. The CDR3 runs to 13 residues. The CDR3 nucleotides read TGTGCCAGCGGGGAACAGGGGGCGCGGGGCTACACCTTC. Its translation: CASGEQGARGYTF.

The V and J genes are TRBV6-5 and TRBJ1-2; tentative D call: TRBD1 (6 bases). Looked up from germline, CDR1 is MNHEY and CDR2 is SVGAGI. Trimming cost V 2 bases and J 8 bases, with 18 bases left between them. The CDR3 spans 15 residues. The DNA for the CDR3 is TGTGCCAGCAGTTACAACCCGGGGGGGGGCGGCGGCTACACCTTC. Translation gives CASSYNPGGGGGYTF.

This clone was observed a handful of times. The chain has TRBV5-1 and TRBJ1-1, with 7 bases aligning to TRBD1. The CDR3 length is 14 residues. Per the germline V gene, CDR1 is SGHRS and CDR2 is YFSETQ. V gave up 4 bases and J gave up 4 bases; unmatched junction bases: 7. The CDR3 nucleotides read TGCGCCAGCAGCACTACAGGGGTGGGCACTGAAGCTTTCTTT. This encodes CASSTTGVGTEAFF.